The 20 T cell receptor beta chains below all came from one sample that was sequenced in a study of T cell repertoires in ileal Crohn's disease. The time point here: neoterminal ileum biopsy at postoperative endoscopy, about 6 months after surgery. Sequencing was performed with immunoSEQ multiplex PCR; in TCRdb, only in-frame clones are kept and a portion is missing. The sample lists over a thousand clones, 60% to 85% occurring once. The sequenced material came from ileal tissue. All receptors derive from an adult with Crohn's disease.

The rearrangement joins TRBV10-3 to TRBJ2-3, with TRBD1 as a possible D gene (6 bases). The V end was cut by 4 bases, the J end by 4 bases, with 15 bases between. This CDR3 contains 15 residues. Germline V lookup: CDR1 ENHRY, CDR2 SYGVKD. CDR3 nucleotide sequence: TGTGCCATCAGTGGGGCAGGGGCGTTGGCAGATACGCAGTATTTT. Its translation is CAISGAGALADTQYF.

The gene calls are TRBV5-4 and TRBJ1-1, with 7 nucleotides matching TRBD1. The length of the CDR3 is 17 residues. Losses at the gene ends were 3 bases for V and 4 bases for J; bases not matched to a gene: 15. Germline V gives CDR1 SGHNT, CDR2 YYREEE (reference sequence). This chain's CDR3 is CASSYGTVSLGSTEAFF. As DNA, the CDR3 is TGTGCCAGCAGCTATGGGACAGTAAGCCTTGGGAGCACTGAAGCTTTCTTT. Full variable domain (outside the CDR3, taken from reference TRBV5-4 and TRBJ1-1): ETGVTQSPTHLIKTRGQQVTLRCSSQSGHNTVSWYQQALGQGPQFIFQYYREEENGRGNFPPRFSGLQFPNYSSELNVNALELDDSALYLCASSYGTVSLGSTEAFFGQGTRLTVV.

V is TRBV6-1 and J is TRBJ1-5, with D maybe TRBD1 (6 bases). V dropped 6 bases and J dropped 3 bases, with 15 bases sitting between them. The CDR3 covers 15 residues. The V gene's germline CDR1 is MNHNS and CDR2 SASEGT. DNA of the CDR3: TGTGCCAGCAGCGAGAAACAGGGTTACAATCAGCCCCAGCATTTT. Protein: CASSEKQGYNQPQHF.

The CDR3 DNA follows: TGCAGCGTTGACGGGGCGGACTCTGGGGCCAACGTCCTGACTTTC. Amino acids: CSVDGADSGANVLTF. The V gene is TRBV29-1, the J gene TRBJ2-6; D may match TRBD1 or TRBD2 (5 bases each). CDR1 and CDR2 from the germline V gene are SQVTM and ANQGSEA. Trimming shortened V by 3 bases and J by 0 bases, and 9 bases separated the two germline ends. This CDR3 region has 15 residues.

The rearrangement joins TRBV19 to TRBJ2-7; D possibly corresponds to TRBD1 (5 bases). CDR3 size: 12 residues. Trimming removed 6 bases from V and 6 bases from J, with 12 bases in between. Germline CDR1 and CDR2: LNHDA and SQIVND (reference sequence). In DNA, the CDR3 is TGTGCCAGTAGCGCCCTGGGGCTCGAGCAGTACTTC. Protein: CASSALGLEQYF.

CDR3 amino acids: CASSVALAQETQYF. The CDR3 DNA reads as TGTGCCAGCAGCGTAGCTTTGGCTCAAGAGACCCAGTACTTC. The rearrangement uses TRBV9 and TRBJ2-5; unclear D gene. The CDR3 is 14 amino acids. V was clipped by 0 bases and J by 2 bases, with 8 bases between them. Germline V gene sequence: CDR1 SGDLS, CDR2 YYNGEE. Supplemented by reference TRBV9 and TRBJ2-5, the full variable domain reads DSGVTQTPKHLITATGQRVTLRCSPRSGDLSVYWYQQSLDQGLQFLIQYYNGEERAKGNILERFSAQQFPDLHSELNLSSLELGDSALYFCASSVALAQETQYFGPGTRLLVL.

The chain is built from TRBV7-9 and TRBJ1-3, with D uncertain. In germline, CDR1 is SEHNR, CDR2 FQNEAQ (reference sequence). V was shortened by 0 bases and J by 3 bases, with 12 bases between the two germline ends. The CDR3 length is 16 residues. CDR3 protein: CASSLAGREGGNTIYF. In DNA form, the CDR3 reads TGTGCCAGCAGCTTAGCTGGGCGTGAGGGTGGAAACACCATATATTTT.

The rearrangement uses TRBV7-9 and TRBJ1-1; no clear D. Germline V lookup: CDR1 SEHNR, CDR2 FQNEAQ (reference sequence). V lost 4 bases, J lost 5 bases, and 8 bases lay in between. The CDR3 has 12 residues. In DNA form, the CDR3 reads TGTGCCAGCAGCTCCCCTAGGACTGAAGCTTTCTTT. It codes for CASSSPRTEAFF.

This chain's CDR3 is CASSLGHITNTEAFF. CDR3 nucleotides: TGTGCCAGCAGCTTGGGGCATATAACGAACACTGAAGCTTTCTTT. The chain links TRBV7-2 to TRBJ1-1; possibly TRBD1 for D (5 bases). Per the germline V gene, CDR1 is SGHTA and CDR2 is FQGNSA. This CDR3 is built from 15 residues. Trimming shortened V by 3 bases and J by 1 base, and 12 bases separated the two germline ends. The full variable domain, rest sourced from reference TRBV7-2 and TRBJ1-1, is GAGVSQSPSNKVTEKGKDVELRCDPISGHTALYWYRQSLGQGLEFLIYFQGNSAPDKSGLPSDRFSAERTGGSVSTLTIQRTQQEDSAVYLCASSLGHITNTEAFFGQGTRLTVV.

The rearrangement uses TRBV5-1 and TRBJ2-3, with D possibly matching TRBD2 (5 bases). Germline CDR1 is SGHRS and CDR2 is YFSETQ. The ends were cut back, 5 bases at V and 0 bases at J, with 16 bases in the middle. The CDR3 loop spans 16 amino acids. This CDR3 is CASRAELRTSTDTQYF. CDR3 coding DNA: TGCGCCAGCAGGGCAGAGCTGAGGACTAGCACAGATACGCAGTATTTT.

The CDR3 bases are TGTGCCAGCAGTCGGGGCAGCAGCTCCTACAATGAGCAGTTCTTC. Translating gives CASSRGSSSYNEQFF. The V gene is TRBV27, the J gene TRBJ2-1; D is possibly TRBD1 or TRBD2 (5 bases each). This CDR3 has 15 residues. Trimming removed 5 bases from V and 0 bases from J, with 11 bases in between. Germline CDR1 reads MNHEY; CDR2 reads SMNVEV (reference sequence).

V is TRBV6-1 and J is TRBJ1-2; D remains unclear. V dropped 7 bases and J dropped 0 bases, with 9 bases sitting between them. The CDR3 length is 13 residues. Germline V gene data show CDR1 as MNHNS and CDR2 as SASEGT. CDR3 loop: CASKELSNYGYTF. CDR3 nucleotide sequence: TGTGCCAGCAAGGAACTATCTAACTATGGCTACACCTTC.

The chain employs TRBV5-1 and TRBJ2-3; D may be TRBD1 or TRBD2 (6 bases each). The germline V and J ends were trimmed by 0 bases and 3 bases, with 14 bases remaining between them. Germline lookup yields CDR1 SGHRS and CDR2 YFSETQ. The CDR3 has 16 residues. The CDR3 reads CASSLEGRGGTDTQYF. Here the CDR3 DNA reads TGCGCCAGCAGCTTGGAAGGGCGAGGGGGGACAGATACGCAGTATTTT.

The chain couples TRBV29-1 to TRBJ1-4, with D possibly TRBD1 on 6 matching bases. Trimming cost V 0 bases and J 7 bases, with 18 bases left between them. This CDR3 comprises 16 residues. In germline, CDR1 is SQVTM, CDR2 ANQGSEA. The CDR3 bases are TGCAGCGTTGAAGATCTAGGGACATATTCTGGTGAAAAACTGTTTTTT. Amino acids: CSVEDLGTYSGEKLFF.

The chain links TRBV5-6 to TRBJ2-3; 12 bases align to TRBD1. J gave up 5 bases and V 3 bases, and 4 bases lay outside the gene matches. Germline values: CDR1 SGHDT, CDR2 YYEEEE. The CDR3 is 15 residues long. The chain's CDR3 is CASSSGTGGRDTQYF. The CDR3 DNA reads as TGTGCCAGCAGCTCCGGGACAGGGGGCAGAGATACGCAGTATTTT.

This chain joins TRBV5-4 and TRBJ1-4, with unresolved D. Looked up from germline, CDR1 is SGHNT and CDR2 is YYREEE (reference sequence). The CDR3 spans 13 residues. V gave up 4 bases and J gave up 7 bases, with 11 bases separating them. The CDR3 reads CASSPYGGEKLFF. The DNA for the CDR3 is TGTGCCAGCAGCCCATACGGCGGTGAAAAACTGTTTTTT.

This chain links TRBV7-6 with TRBJ1-1; D is possibly TRBD1 (6 bases). CDR3 length: 17 residues. The germline CDR1 and CDR2 sequences are SGHVS and FNYEAQ. Trimming removed 4 bases from V and 4 bases from J, with 22 bases in between. The CDR3 loop is CASSSQFGGAGSTEAFF. In DNA, the CDR3 is TGTGCCAGCAGCTCTCAATTCGGGGGCGCGGGGAGCACTGAAGCTTTCTTT.

This clone has just one count. The chain uses TRBV30 and TRBJ1-3; TRBD1 matches at 8 bases. The CDR3 length is 14 residues. Germline CDR1 is GTSNPN and CDR2 is SVGIG (reference sequence). The V gene end was trimmed by 4 bases and the J gene end by 4 bases; junction bases not matched to a gene: 6. This chain's CDR3 is CAWNQGAAGNTIYF. For the CDR3, the DNA is TGTGCCTGGAACCAGGGGGCGGCCGGAAACACCATATATTTT.

The V and J genes are TRBV5-1 and TRBJ2-3; TRBD2 aligns across 7 bases. J gave up 4 bases and V 4 bases, and 3 bases lay outside the gene matches. This CDR3 has 13 amino acids. CDR1 is SGHRS and CDR2 is YFSETQ in the germline V gene. This CDR3 reads CASSPGGADTQYF. The CDR3, as DNA: TGCGCCAGCAGCCCGGGGGGTGCAGATACGCAGTATTTT.

The rearrangement links TRBV30 to TRBJ2-5; 9 bases map to TRBD2. V lost 3 bases to trimming and J lost 2 bases; unmatched junction nucleotides: 7. This CDR3 is 15 amino acids long. Germline V gives CDR1 GTSNPN, CDR2 SVGIG (reference sequence). CDR3 coding DNA: TGTGCCTGGAGAAAAGGCGGGGGGGGGCAAGAGACCCAGTACTTC. This encodes CAWRKGGGGQETQYF.